This paragraph reports one T cell receptor (beta chain). Its antigen remains undetermined. No base quality information exists; no much larger clone differs at one position. Samples from volunteer blood donors who had recovered from COVID-19 were contributed by a second Seattle source. Whole blood was collected in K2EDTA tubes by collaborating institutions according to the institutions' own protocols. Collaborator samples were shipped for TCRbeta analysis as frozen whole blood, isolated PBMCs, or DNA extracted from either sample type. TCRbeta CDR3 regions were amplified from genomic DNA by means of the immunoSEQ Assay, a bias-controlled multiplex PCR. On the authors' methods: Within the assay, amplification of reference gene primers was used to estimate how many nucleated cells each sample contained. To quantify the absolute abundance of each unique TCRbeta CDR3 rearrangement, sequence reads were collapsed and filtered. Productive Simpson clonality was computed per sample as the square root of Simpson's diversity index over productive rearrangements. TCRdb mirrors the immuneACCESS table, restricted to in-frame sequences. Some clones are absent from its copies; in checked studies, under half trace to an unresolved V gene, and the reason for the others is unknown. D and trimming come from the DNA, and the V and J calls and clone size come from that table. The sample table holds a few hundred thousand clones, of which roughly 88% were seen once. Together, the top ten hold just under 7% of the sample.

The entry originates in a study of blood T cell repertoires in COVID-19 (dated by TCRdb to the early 2020s). For the study in its entirety: Samples from collaborators originated in the United States, Italy and Spain and spanned both the acute and convalescent phases of COVID-19. The prospective study material was composed of cDNA or gDNA derived from T cells, B-cell-depleted T cells, or PBMCs. The samples were drawn from the first 160 participants of the ongoing ImmuneRACE study and from roughly 1,300 subjects provided by 6 global collaborators. Sample metadata almost always included a de-identified subject ID, COVID-19 status, age in years and sex. The repertoires were released in a freely available public database intended as a resource for research on the immune response to SARS-CoV-2. Where available, HLA class I and class II types were obtained from metadata supplied by the sample provider rather than from assay-based typing. Subjects who had been exposed to COVID-19, were actively infected with it, or had recovered from it provided the deeply sampled blood TCRbeta repertoires that made up the dataset. Overall results and qualifications from the work: The amount of clinical and demographic metadata varied by source and participant and was provided uncurated.

Including cysteine and phenylalanine, the CDR3 has 16 amino acids. The entry retains the CDR3 DNA only, 48 bases that are in frame from base 1. Trimming accounts for 4 bases at V and 1 base at J, while the number of junction bases matched to no gene is 5. The germline V gene (reference sequence) yields MNHEY for CDR1 and SMNVEV for CDR2. The origin of this receptor is a woman under 40 who had recovered from COVID-19. Recombination linked TRBV27 to TRBJ2-2, and TRBD1 matches 8 of the central bases. Sequenced input: peripheral blood. The CDR3: CASSSSGTGNTGELFF. The DNA sequence follows: TGTGCCAGCAGTTCCTCCGGGACAGGGAACACCGGGGAGCTGTTTTTT.